The next 30 T cell receptor beta chains were all read from a single sample in a study of cytomegalovirus exposure and HLA in healthy donors (dated by TCRdb to between 2016 and 2019). The library was made by the immunoSEQ multiplex PCR assay. For the multiplex PCR, a mixture combining 60 forward primers for TCR Vbeta segments and 13 reverse primers for TCR Jbeta segments was used. TCRdb carries this immuneACCESS record with in-frame sequences only. Its versions omit some clonotypes, under half of them owing to an unresolved V gene in the studies checked, with the rest unexplained. The sample table records over 100,000 clones; 82% of these occur just once. Jointly, the top ten make up 22% of the sample. The material sequenced was PBMCs. These receptors were taken from a young man in good health and CMV-seropositive.

In this sample, this clone turned up a few times. The V call is TRBV19, the J call TRBJ2-7; 10 positions agree with TRBD2. The germline CDR1 and CDR2 sequences are LNHDA and SQIVND (reference sequence). V gave up 1 base and J gave up 5 bases; unmatched junction bases: 11. The CDR3 spans 17 residues. The CDR3 is CASSIGLSASGGHEQYF. The CDR3 nucleotides read TGTGCCAGTAGTATAGGATTGTCGGCTAGCGGGGGACACGAGCAGTACTTC. Looking up the rest from reference TRBV19 and TRBJ2-7 gives the full variable domain: DGGITQSPKYLFRKEGQNVTLSCEQNLNHDAMYWYRQDPGQGLRLIYYSQIVNDFQKGDIAEGYSVSREKKESFPLTVTSAQKNPTAFYLCASSIGLSASGGHEQYFGPGTRLTVT.

J is TRBJ2-7 and V is TRBV2; D is perhaps TRBD1 (6 bases). V shed 1 base and J shed 5 bases, with 12 bases lying between them. The CDR3 is 14 amino acids. Germline CDR1 is SNHLY and CDR2 is FYNNEI. CDR3 sequence (DNA): TGTGCCAGCAGTGAAGTAGGGGGATATGACGAGCAGTACGTC. Protein: CASSEVGGYDEQYV.

This clone has more than one count but fewer than ten. This sequence joins TRBV15 and TRBJ2-3; possible D gene TRBD2, 5 bases. The CDR3 runs 14 residues. CDR1 and CDR2 from the germline V gene are LNHNV and YYDKDF (reference sequence). Trimming took 0 bases from V and 8 from J, leaving 12 bases between them. CDR3 in amino acids: CATSRDLLAGTQYF. DNA for the CDR3: TGTGCCACCAGCAGAGATCTCCTAGCCGGTACGCAGTATTTT.

The V call is TRBV27, the J call TRBJ2-7; 9 bases are a match to TRBD1. The V gene's germline CDR1 is MNHEY and CDR2 SMNVEV (reference sequence). V gave up 2 bases and J gave up 3 bases; unmatched junction bases: 11. CDR3 size: 17 residues. The CDR3 loop reads CASSLATGTGFFYEQYV. The CDR3 DNA sequence: TGTGCCAGCAGTTTAGCGACCGGGACAGGGTTCTTCTACGAGCAGTACGTC.

The chain is built from TRBV19 and TRBJ1-5, with 8 nucleotides matching TRBD1. J gave up 2 bases and V 8 bases, and 11 bases lay outside the gene matches. Per the germline V gene, CDR1 is LNHDA and CDR2 is SQIVND (reference sequence). CDR3 length: 16 residues. The CDR3 sequence: CASQKTGGVGNQPQHF. Here the CDR3 DNA reads TGTGCCAGTCAGAAAACAGGGGGTGTGGGCAATCAGCCCCAGCATTTT.

About this clone itself: The junction does not match germline at one end; this may be a read error. The chain employs TRBV7-9 and TRBJ2-6, with 8 bases fitting TRBD1. CDR3 length: 17 amino acids. Looked up from germline, CDR1 is SEHNR and CDR2 is FQNEAQ (reference sequence). Here the CDR3 reads CSSSSGQVPSGANVLTF. The CDR3 nucleotides are TGTTCCAGCAGCTCGGGACAGGTGCCCTCTGGGGCCAACGTCCTGACTTTC.

This clone was detected once. This rearrangement joins TRBV6-5 to TRBJ1-5; 10 positions match TRBD1. Trimming removed 6 bases from V and 7 bases from J; junction bases left unmatched: 6. The CDR3 is made up of 14 amino acids. The germline V gene has CDR1 MNHEY and CDR2 SVGAGI. CDR3 region: CASSPGTGEQPQHF. CDR3 nucleotides: TGTGCCAGCAGCCCCGGGACAGGGGAGCAGCCCCAGCATTTT.

The chain has TRBV5-4 and TRBJ2-3, with 8 bases that match TRBD1. The CDR3 runs 15 residues. Losses at the gene ends were 6 bases for V and 6 bases for J; bases not matched to a gene: 12. Germline lookup yields CDR1 SGHNT and CDR2 YYREEE (reference sequence). CDR3 residues: CASTLMTGVTDTQYF. CDR3 DNA sequence: TGTGCCAGCACCTTAATGACAGGGGTTACGGATACGCAGTATTTT.

V is TRBV5-5 and J is TRBJ1-5, with no clear D. The germline V gene has CDR1 SGHKS and CDR2 YYEKEE (reference sequence). The CDR3 is 14 amino acids. V lost 4 bases to trimming and J lost 0 bases, with 8 bases between them. The CDR3 sequence is CASSPRISNQPQHF. The CDR3 nucleotides read TGTGCCAGCAGCCCCAGGATTAGCAATCAGCCCCAGCATTTT.

The gene calls are TRBV7-2 and TRBJ2-1, with 10 bases lining up with TRBD2. Germline CDR1 SGHTA, CDR2 FQGNSA. CDR3 length: 16 amino acids. The V and J ends lost 5 bases and 4 bases, in that order; junction bases with no gene match: 8. This chain's CDR3 is CASSLKSGGAYNEQFF. The CDR3 bases are TGTGCCAGCAGCCTGAAGAGCGGGGGGGCTTACAATGAGCAGTTCTTC.

The genes are TRBV6-5 and TRBJ2-1, with TRBD2 matching 9 bases. The junction had 10 bases not matched to a gene; V was cut back by 0 bases and J by 10 bases. The germline V gene encodes CDR1 MNHEY and CDR2 SVGAGI. The CDR3 loop spans 16 amino acids. The DNA of the CDR3 is TGTGCCAGCAGTTACTCTGGTAGCGGGGGCCTCTTAGAGCAGTTCTTC. It specifies CASSYSGSGGLLEQFF.

The V and J genes are TRBV19 and TRBJ2-5; 7 bases align to TRBD2. The germline V gene encodes CDR1 LNHDA and CDR2 SQIVND (reference sequence). The CDR3 is made up of 15 amino acids. After removal of 5 bases from V and 5 bases from J, the junction contained 11 bases not matched to a gene. CDR3 coding DNA: TGTGCCAGTAGTTTGTTACGGGAGGCGGGGGAGACCCAGTACTTC. The encoded protein is CASSLLREAGETQYF. Drawing the rest from reference TRBV19 and TRBJ2-5, the complete variable domain is DGGITQSPKYLFRKEGQNVTLSCEQNLNHDAMYWYRQDPGQGLRLIYYSQIVNDFQKGDIAEGYSVSREKKESFPLTVTSAQKNPTAFYLCASSLLREAGETQYFGPGTRLLVL.

The rearrangement links TRBV6-4 to TRBJ2-3, with D tentatively TRBD2 (6 bases). The V end was cut by 6 bases, the J end by 2 bases, with 15 bases between. Germline-derived CDR1 and CDR2 are MRHNA and SNTAGT. This CDR3 is built from 15 residues. As DNA, the CDR3 is TGTGCCAGCAGGGAGGGGACTCCCCACACAGATACGCAGTATTTT. Amino acid sequence: CASREGTPHTDTQYF.

J is TRBJ2-7 and V is TRBV15, with 7 bases matching TRBD1. Germline CDR1 is LNHNV and CDR2 is YYDKDF (reference sequence). The CDR3 extends over 15 amino acids. V shed 2 bases, J shed 0 bases, and the junction held 4 bases outside the gene matches. In DNA, the CDR3 is TGTGCCACCAGCAGACCCGGGACAGTCTCCTACGAGCAGTACTTC. Protein: CATSRPGTVSYEQYF.

The rearrangement links TRBV7-8 to TRBJ2-7; D is unclear. The CDR3 runs to 13 residues. Trimming stripped 2 bases from V and 3 bases from J, with 8 bases between. Germline values: CDR1 SGHVS, CDR2 FQNEAQ. Here the CDR3 DNA reads TGTGCCAGCAGCTTACAGGAAATCTACGAGCAGTACTTC. Protein sequence: CASSLQEIYEQYF.

The V gene is TRBV18, the J gene TRBJ2-3; the match to TRBD1 covers 7 bases. V was clipped by 4 bases and J by 0 bases; unmatched bases: 4. Germline CDR1 is KGHSH and CDR2 is LQKENI. The CDR3 is 15 residues long. The CDR3: CASSRDRASTDTQYF. The CDR3 DNA is TGTGCCAGCTCACGCGACAGGGCGAGCACAGATACGCAGTATTTT.

The chain uses TRBV6-1 and TRBJ2-1; tentative D call: TRBD2 (5 bases). Germline CDR1 and CDR2: MNHNS and SASEGT. The CDR3 covers 13 residues. V gave up 6 bases and J gave up 4 bases, with 10 bases separating them. The CDR3 region has the DNA TGTGCCAGCAGCCACGGGGATTACAATGAGCAGTTCTTC. It codes for CASSHGDYNEQFF.

The V and J genes are TRBV28 and TRBJ2-7, with a weak D call TRBD1 (5 bases). V was trimmed by 7 bases and J by 3 bases, leaving 13 bases between them. From germline, CDR1 is MDHEN and CDR2 SYDVKM. The CDR3 length is 13 residues. This chain's CDR3 is CASTSAGLYEQYF. CDR3 sequence (DNA): TGTGCCAGCACCTCCGCAGGGCTCTACGAGCAGTACTTC.

The chain combines TRBV6-1 with TRBJ1-3, with unresolved D. Looked up from germline, CDR1 is MNHNS and CDR2 is SASEGT. This CDR3 comprises 15 residues. V lost 2 bases and J lost 0, with 8 bases in between. CDR3 bases: TGTGCCAGCAGTGAACGAACCTACTCTGGAAACACCATATATTTT. Translating it yields CASSERTYSGNTIYF.

This clone was observed a single time. The rearrangement links TRBV30 to TRBJ1-6; the D gene is possibly TRBD1 (6 bases). V dropped 4 bases and J dropped 8 bases, with 9 bases sitting between them. Germline CDR1 GTSNPN, CDR2 SVGIG (reference sequence). This CDR3 spans 12 amino acids. CDR3 DNA: TGTGCCTGGACAGGGGTCTATTCACCCCTCCACTTT. Translated, it gives CAWTGVYSPLHF.

J is TRBJ1-1 and V is TRBV5-1; no clear D. The germline gives CDR1 SGHRS, CDR2 YFSETQ. The CDR3 has 11 residues. V was shortened by 6 bases and J by 2 bases, with 5 bases between the two germline ends. CDR3 coding DNA: TGCGCCAGCATGAGCAACACTGAAGCTTTCTTT. The encoded protein is CASMSNTEAFF.

This clone turned up a few times. V is TRBV6-6 and J is TRBJ2-7, with D maybe TRBD2 (6 bases). Trimming took off 7 bases at V and 2 bases at J, with 12 bases between the two ends. This CDR3 contains 13 residues. From germline, CDR1 is MNHNY and CDR2 SVGAGI (reference sequence). CDR3 DNA sequence: TGTGCCAGCATCGGGGACTCAACCTACGAGCAGTACTTC. Translated: CASIGDSTYEQYF.

The V and J genes are TRBV7-8 and TRBJ1-5; D is unresolved. Trimming took off 3 bases at V and 5 bases at J, with 8 bases between the two ends. Germline loops: CDR1 SGHVS, CDR2 FQNEAQ. CDR3 length: 13 amino acids. The CDR3 DNA is TGTGCCAGCAGCTTGAGCCCTCATCAGCCCCAGCATTTT. Its protein is CASSLSPHQPQHF.

This rearrangement joins TRBV30 to TRBJ2-7; the match to TRBD1 covers 8 bases. V lost 2 bases and J lost 2; bases outside the gene matches: 5. CDR3 length: 14 amino acids. From germline, CDR1 is GTSNPN and CDR2 SVGIG (reference sequence). The CDR3 DNA is TGTGCCTGGAGTAGGACAGGGTGGACCTACGAGCAGTACTTC. It translates to CAWSRTGWTYEQYF.

This chain connects TRBV7-2 to TRBJ2-5, with 8 nucleotides matching TRBD1. The CDR3 has 13 amino acids. Germline V CDR1 and CDR2: SGHTA, FQGNSA. Losses at the gene ends were 5 bases for V and 4 bases for J; bases not matched to a gene: 3. The CDR3 nucleotides are TGTGCCAGCAGCCGGGACAGGTCAGAGACCCAGTACTTC. Residues: CASSRDRSETQYF.

The chain links TRBV2 to TRBJ2-3; D perhaps matches TRBD2 (6 bases). The CDR3 length is 19 residues. V shed 4 bases and J shed 1 base, with 24 bases lying between them. The germline gives CDR1 SNHLY, CDR2 FYNNEI. CDR3 DNA sequence: TGTGCCAGCAGTGGTATCCCCCATCGGCGAGGCGGGGGCACAGATACGCAGTATTTT. It codes for CASSGIPHRRGGGTDTQYF.

V usage is TRBV6-5 and J usage is TRBJ2-5; 9 bases fit TRBD1. The length of the CDR3 is 14 residues. Losses at the gene ends were 6 bases for V and 4 bases for J; bases not matched to a gene: 6. Germline V gene data show CDR1 as MNHEY and CDR2 as SVGAGI. CDR3 coding DNA: TGTGCCAGCAGACATCCGGGACAGGGAGAGACCCAGTACTTC. Its protein is CASRHPGQGETQYF.

The chain carries TRBV5-4 and TRBJ2-5; D perhaps matches TRBD2 (6 bases). The J call is in doubt because the DNA end fits TRBJ2-7 better. The CDR3 totals 17 residues. Germline assignment: CDR1 SGHNT and CDR2 YYREEE (reference sequence). CDR3 residues: CASSSGGQGGLDYEQYF. Here the CDR3 DNA reads TGTGCCAGCAGCTCTGGAGGGCAGGGAGGATTAGACTACGAGCAGTACTTC.

This sequence joins TRBV29-1 and TRBJ2-5; 9 bases map to TRBD1. Germline lookup yields CDR1 SQVTM and CDR2 ANQGSEA. CDR3 length: 14 residues. The trim removed 7 bases at V and 2 bases at J, leaving 8 bases unmatched. Here the CDR3 DNA reads TGCAGCGCAACTCCGGGACAGGGACAAGAGACCCAGTACTTC. Protein product: CSATPGQGQETQYF.

V gene TRBV7-2 combines with J gene TRBJ1-5; 9 bases are shared with TRBD1. The CDR3 contains 15 residues. The ends lost 2 bases at V and 4 bases at J; junction bases unmatched: 3. The germline V gene has CDR1 SGHTA and CDR2 FQGNSA. The DNA for the CDR3 is TGTGCCAGCAGCTTAACAGGGGGCCCAAATCAGCCCCAGCATTTT. It encodes CASSLTGGPNQPQHF.